Following are 22 T cell receptor beta chains from one sample sequenced in a study of human T cells and chemical hapten exposure. TCRdb reprocessed the RACE reads via MiXCR and lists one record per CDR3 protein. Of over 100,000 distinct CDR3 sequences in the sample, approximately 8.3% are singletons; the top ten hold roughly 2%. Specified time point: healthy volunteer bleed at 2 weeks. The authors' total RNA extraction used unfractionated whole blood. Specimen: whole blood. The source of these receptors is a male donor in good health. Some clones in this sample may be carry-over from other donors' samples.

The rearrangement joins TRBV20-1 to TRBJ2-3, with D unclear. This CDR3 has 11 amino acids. The germline CDR1 and CDR2 sequences are DFQATT and SNEGSKA (reference sequence). Trimming stripped 8 bases from V and 6 bases from J, with 12 bases between. The CDR3 protein is CSLKSSDTQYF. CDR3 bases: TGCAGTCTGAAGTCCTCGGATACGCAGTATTTT.

The V call is TRBV2, the J call TRBJ2-5; perhaps D is TRBD1 or TRBD2 (5 bases each). In germline, CDR1 is SNHLY, CDR2 FYNNEI. CDR3 length: 13 amino acids. V was cut by 11 bases and J by 3 bases, with 16 bases left in between. As DNA, the CDR3 is TGTGCCGGGGACGGGGCCACTAAAGAGACCCAGTACTTC. Amino acids: CAGDGATKETQYF.

As concerns this clonotype: Relative to the germline gene, one junction end is altered; a read error may explain this. The chain combines TRBV10-3 with TRBJ2-2; the match to TRBD1 covers 11 bases. The germline CDR1 and CDR2 sequences are ENHRY and SYGVKD. The CDR3 covers 17 residues. The CDR3 nucleotides are TGTGCCATCAGTGAGTCAAAGGACAGGGGGCTCACCGGGGAGATGTTTTTT. This sequence encodes CAISESKDRGLTGEMFF.

This clonotype was recorded many times. The DNA for the CDR3 is TGTGCCAGCAGTTCAGGGTTGACGCAGTATTTT. This gives the protein CASSSGLTQYF. The V and J genes are TRBV27 and TRBJ2-3, with D tentatively TRBD1 (5 bases). Between the trimmed V and J ends, which lost 4 bases and 9 bases, there was a span of 8 bases. CDR1 and CDR2 (germline): MNHEY, SMNVEV (reference sequence). The CDR3 consists of 11 residues.

This clonotype was counted between two and nine times. V usage is TRBV28 and J usage is TRBJ2-1; 9 bases map to TRBD1. Unmatched junction bases numbered 6, after V lost 7 bases and J lost 5 bases. The germline gives CDR1 MDHEN, CDR2 SYDVKM. The CDR3 contains 14 residues. The CDR3 DNA is TGTGCCAGCACCCCAGGGGACAGGGACAATGAGCAGTTCTTC. This encodes CASTPGDRDNEQFF.

The chain uses TRBV5-1 and TRBJ2-1; 12 bases are a match to TRBD2. Germline V gene lookup returns CDR1 SGHRS and CDR2 YFSETQ. The V gene end was trimmed by 4 bases and the J gene end by 7 bases; junction bases not matched to a gene: 9. The CDR3 sequence is 16 residues long. As DNA, the CDR3 is TGCGCCAGCAGCCCGCCTAGCGGGGGGGGTTGGAATGAGCAGTTCTTC. Translation: CASSPPSGGGWNEQFF.

This chain joins TRBV4-1 and TRBJ1-5; D not resolved. The CDR3 consists of 17 residues. In germline, CDR1 is MGHRA, CDR2 YSYEKL. The V and J ends lost 1 base and 8 bases respectively, with 21 bases between them. CDR3 in DNA: TGCGCCAGCAGCCAAGTATTTACCGCCGGACGAGGTGAGCCCCAGCATTTT. It specifies CASSQVFTAGRGEPQHF.

The CDR3, as DNA: TGCGCCAGCAGGTGGACTACGAGCTCCTACAATGAGCAGTTCTTC. It codes for CASRWTTSSYNEQFF. The genes are TRBV10-2 and TRBJ2-1; a possible D gene is TRBD2 (6 bases). The CDR3 has 15 amino acids. The V gene lost 6 bases and the J gene lost 0 bases, with 12 bases spanning the gap. Germline CDR1 and CDR2: WSHSY and SAAADI.

There are many counts of this clonotype. This sequence joins TRBV5-4 and TRBJ2-2; either TRBD1 or TRBD2 may supply D (5 bases each). The CDR3 has 15 residues. CDR1 SGHNT and CDR2 YYREEE come from the germline V gene (reference sequence). Deletions cut 4 bases from V and 0 bases from J, with 10 bases between. As DNA, the CDR3 is TGTGCCAGCAGCGGGACGGTCGCGAACACCGGGGAGCTGTTTTTT. It is translated as CASSGTVANTGELFF.

There are a few counts of this clonotype. The J gene is TRBJ2-5, the V gene TRBV6-5, with 7 positions matching TRBD1. The CDR3 contains 15 residues. Germline V gene lookup returns CDR1 MNHEY and CDR2 SVGAGI. V was pared by 4 bases and J by 2 bases, with 7 bases of the junction left unmatched. The CDR3 nucleotides read TGTGCCAGCAGTTTCCAGGGGGACCCTCAAGAGACCCAGTACTTC. Translating gives CASSFQGDPQETQYF.

This clonotype was observed a few times. The chain combines TRBV7-9 with TRBJ2-3, with a weak D call TRBD1 (7 bases). V was shortened by 5 bases and J by 4 bases, with 16 bases between the two germline ends. The CDR3 is 15 residues long. The germline V gene has CDR1 SEHNR and CDR2 FQNEAQ (reference sequence). The CDR3 here is CASSRDREVPDTQYF. The CDR3 DNA is TGTGCCAGCAGCCGAGACAGGGAGGTCCCAGATACGCAGTATTTT.

V and J are TRBV6-5 and TRBJ2-5; tentatively, D is TRBD2 (5 bases). Germline CDR1 reads MNHEY; CDR2 reads SVGAGI. Trimming pared 0 bases from V and 5 bases from J, leaving 19 bases between. This CDR3 is built from 17 residues. Here the CDR3 reads CASSYSGPEEVVETQYF. CDR3 sequence (DNA): TGTGCCAGCAGTTACTCAGGCCCCGAGGAGGTGGTGGAGACCCAGTACTTC.

J is TRBJ2-1 and V is TRBV12-3 or TRBV12-4, with 7 bases aligning to TRBD1. The CDR3 length is 12 residues. V dropped 4 bases and J dropped 9; count of bases not matched to a gene: 3. The CDR3 DNA reads TGTGCCAGCAGTTACCGGGACAGTGAGCAGTTCTTC. Its translation: CASSYRDSEQFF.

V and J are TRBV7-9 and TRBJ2-2; D is possibly TRBD2 (5 bases). Germline assignment: CDR1 SEHNR and CDR2 FQNEAQ (reference sequence). Trimming shortened V by 2 bases and J by 4 bases, and 11 bases separated the two germline ends. This CDR3 has 15 residues. The CDR3 nucleotides are TGTGCCAGCAGCTTAAGGCGAGGGTCCACCGGGGAGCTGTTTTTT. This translates into CASSLRRGSTGELFF.

The chain has TRBV18 and TRBJ1-5; 12 nucleotides agree with TRBD1. V was clipped by 3 bases and J by 1 base; unmatched bases: 7. The CDR3 is 18 amino acids. Germline CDR1 and CDR2: KGHSH and LQKENI. The CDR3 loop is CASSPGTGGLYSNQPQHF. CDR3 nucleotide sequence: TGTGCCAGCTCACCTGGGACAGGGGGCCTCTACAGCAATCAGCCCCAGCATTTT.

There are many counts of this clonotype. The rearrangement links TRBV12-3 or TRBV12-4 to TRBJ1-3; no clear D. Trimming stripped 6 bases from V and 0 bases from J, with 24 bases between. The CDR3 extends over 19 amino acids. This CDR3 is CASRSRTRTAEISGNTIYF. The CDR3, as DNA: TGTGCCAGCAGATCGCGCACACGGACGGCTGAAATCTCTGGAAACACCATATATTTT.

This sequence joins TRBV20-1 and TRBJ2-5, with D possibly TRBD1 on 6 matching bases. The V end lost 6 bases, the J end lost 2 bases, and 13 bases lay between the germline ends. The CDR3 covers 13 residues. Germline V gene sequence: CDR1 DFQATT, CDR2 SNEGSKA (reference sequence). In DNA, the CDR3 is TGCAGTGCCCCCGACAGGCTTCAAGAGACCCAGTACTTC. Translating gives CSAPDRLQETQYF.

This clonotype was counted at least ten times. This sequence joins TRBV6-1 and TRBJ1-1, with TRBD1 as a possible D gene (5 bases). From germline, CDR1 is MNHNS and CDR2 SASEGT. V was clipped by 6 bases and J by 0 bases, with 11 bases between them. The CDR3 has 14 residues. The CDR3 coding sequence is TGTGCCAGCAGGAACAGGTTCATGAACACTGAAGCTTTCTTT. It translates to CASRNRFMNTEAFF.

This clonotype was seen ten or more times. V is TRBV5-1 and J is TRBJ2-7, with a possible D match to TRBD2 (5 bases). The CDR3 is made up of 13 amino acids. Trimming left V 5 bases short and J 2 bases short, with 11 bases between. Per germline, CDR1 SGHRS and CDR2 YFSETQ. The CDR3: CASSSAVTYEQYF. The CDR3 DNA sequence: TGCGCCAGCAGTTCAGCGGTTACCTACGAGCAGTACTTC. The full variable domain, completed using reference TRBV5-1 and TRBJ2-7, is KAGVTQTPRYLIKTRGQQVTLSCSPISGHRSVSWYQQTPGQGLQFLFEYFSETQRNKGNFPGRFSGRQFSNSRSEMNVSTLELGDSALYLCASSSAVTYEQYFGPGTRLTVT.

The J gene is TRBJ2-1, the V gene TRBV19; 11 bases match TRBD2. CDR1 and CDR2 (germline): LNHDA, SQIVND (reference sequence). This CDR3 spans 16 amino acids. V lost 4 bases, J lost 3 bases, and 5 bases stayed unmatched. CDR3 DNA sequence: TGTGCCAGTAGTACCCCCGGGACTAGCGGCTACAATGAGCAGTTCTTC. It yields the protein CASSTPGTSGYNEQFF.

This clonotype was picked up many times. The CDR3: CASSPNRDAGAWGQFF. The DNA of the CDR3 is TGTGCCAGCTCACCAAATCGGGACGCTGGGGCATGGGGGCAGTTCTTC. The chain is built from TRBV18 and TRBJ2-1, with D perhaps matching TRBD1 or TRBD2 (5 bases each). Trimming stripped 2 bases from V and 12 bases from J, with 23 bases between. Per the germline V gene, CDR1 is KGHSH and CDR2 is LQKENI. This CDR3 is built from 16 residues.

This clonotype showed up many times. The chain employs TRBV14 and TRBJ1-3; perhaps TRBD1 as D (6 bases). CDR1 and CDR2 (germline): SGHDN, FVKESK. This CDR3 region has 17 residues. Trimming took off 1 base at V and 3 bases at J, with 16 bases between the two ends. For the CDR3, the DNA is TGTGCCAGCAGCCAAGGGTCCCCGGGGGGCCGTGGAAACACCATATATTTT. Amino acid sequence: CASSQGSPGGRGNTIYF.